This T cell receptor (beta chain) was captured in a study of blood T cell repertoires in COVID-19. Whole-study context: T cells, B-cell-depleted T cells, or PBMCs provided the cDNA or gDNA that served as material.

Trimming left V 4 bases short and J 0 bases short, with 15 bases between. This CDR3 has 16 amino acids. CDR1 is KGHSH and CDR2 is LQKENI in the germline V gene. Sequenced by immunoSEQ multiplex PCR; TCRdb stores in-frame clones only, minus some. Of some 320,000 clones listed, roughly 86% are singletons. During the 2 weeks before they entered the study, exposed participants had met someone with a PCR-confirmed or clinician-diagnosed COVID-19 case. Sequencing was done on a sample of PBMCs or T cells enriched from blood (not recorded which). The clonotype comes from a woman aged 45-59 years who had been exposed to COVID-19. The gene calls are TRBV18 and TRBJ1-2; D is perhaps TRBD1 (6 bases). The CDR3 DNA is TGTGCCAGCTCACAAACGGACAGCCGTCCTAACTATGGCTACACCTTC. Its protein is CASSQTDSRPNYGYTF.